This paragraph covers one TCR beta chain sequence. Its antigen is undetermined. All patients were mismatch repair deficient, assessed by either PCR or immunohistochemistry. TCR sequencing covered a few patients who responded to pembrolizumab. Sequenced by immunoSEQ multiplex PCR; TCRdb stores in-frame clones only, minus some. The sample yields over 100,000 clones, about three quarters seen once. The source of the sample is a study of PD-1 blockade in mismatch repair-deficient tumors. Study information: Enrolled about 2013-2016, patients had progressing, pretreated mismatch repair-deficient cancers of about a dozen types. Study observations and caveats: Tumor-resident clones, often absent from pretreatment blood, expanded after pembrolizumab and then contracted.

Germline CDR1 and CDR2: GTSNPN and SVGIG (reference sequence). This CDR3 has 13 residues. V was pared by 6 bases and J by 2 bases, with 11 bases between. The V call is TRBV30, the J call TRBJ2-1, with D possibly TRBD1 on 6 matching bases. This sequence was found in an adult with mismatch repair-deficient cancer. The specimen comprised peripheral blood, sampled approximately 14 months after starting pembrolizumab. The CDR3, as DNA: TGTGCCTGCGTACAGGGAGCCTACAATGAGCAGTTCTTC. This translates into CACVQGAYNEQFF.